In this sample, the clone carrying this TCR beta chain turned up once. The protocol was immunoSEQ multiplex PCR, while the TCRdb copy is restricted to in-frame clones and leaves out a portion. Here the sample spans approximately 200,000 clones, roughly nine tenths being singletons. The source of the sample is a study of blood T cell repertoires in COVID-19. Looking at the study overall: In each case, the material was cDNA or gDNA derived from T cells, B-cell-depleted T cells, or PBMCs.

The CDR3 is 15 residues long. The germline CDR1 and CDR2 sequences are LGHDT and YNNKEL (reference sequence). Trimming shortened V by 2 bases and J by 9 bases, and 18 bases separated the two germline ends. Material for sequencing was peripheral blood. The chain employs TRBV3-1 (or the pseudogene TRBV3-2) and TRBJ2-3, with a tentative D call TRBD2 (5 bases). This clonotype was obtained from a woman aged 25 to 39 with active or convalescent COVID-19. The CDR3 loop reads CASSQNPLANPTQYF. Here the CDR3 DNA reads TGTGCCAGCAGCCAAAATCCCCTAGCAAATCCAACGCAGTATTTT.